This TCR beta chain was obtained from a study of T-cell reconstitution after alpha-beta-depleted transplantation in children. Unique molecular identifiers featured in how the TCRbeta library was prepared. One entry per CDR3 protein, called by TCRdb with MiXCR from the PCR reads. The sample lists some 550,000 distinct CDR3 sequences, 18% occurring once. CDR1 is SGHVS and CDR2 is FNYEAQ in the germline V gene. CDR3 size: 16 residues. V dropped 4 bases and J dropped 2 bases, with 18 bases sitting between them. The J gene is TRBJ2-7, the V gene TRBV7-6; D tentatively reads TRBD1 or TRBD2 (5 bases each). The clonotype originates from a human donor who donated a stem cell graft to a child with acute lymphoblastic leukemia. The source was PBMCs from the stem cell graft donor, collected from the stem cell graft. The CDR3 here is CASSSHSYGTTYEQYF. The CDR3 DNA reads TGTGCCAGCAGCTCCCATTCATACGGGACCACCTACGAGCAGTACTTC.